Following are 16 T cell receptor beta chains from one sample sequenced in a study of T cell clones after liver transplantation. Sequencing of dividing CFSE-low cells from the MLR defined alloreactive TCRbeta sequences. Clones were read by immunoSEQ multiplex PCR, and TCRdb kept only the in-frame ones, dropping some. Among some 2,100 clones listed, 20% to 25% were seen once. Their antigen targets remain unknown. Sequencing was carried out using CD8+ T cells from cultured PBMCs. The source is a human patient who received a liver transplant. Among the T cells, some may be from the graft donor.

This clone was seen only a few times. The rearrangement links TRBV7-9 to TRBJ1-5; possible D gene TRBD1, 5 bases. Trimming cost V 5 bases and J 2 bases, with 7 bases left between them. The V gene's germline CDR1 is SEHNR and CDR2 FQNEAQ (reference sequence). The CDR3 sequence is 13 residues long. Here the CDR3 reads CASSRGGNQPQHF. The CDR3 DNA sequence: TGTGCCAGCAGCCGGGGCGGCAATCAGCCCCAGCATTTT.

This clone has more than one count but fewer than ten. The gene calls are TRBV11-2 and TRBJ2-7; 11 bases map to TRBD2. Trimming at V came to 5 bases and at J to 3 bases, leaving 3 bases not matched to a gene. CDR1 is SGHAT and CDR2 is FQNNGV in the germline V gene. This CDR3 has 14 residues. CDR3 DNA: TGTGCCAGCAGCCGTGGGACTAGCGGCTACGAGCAGTACTTC. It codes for CASSRGTSGYEQYF.

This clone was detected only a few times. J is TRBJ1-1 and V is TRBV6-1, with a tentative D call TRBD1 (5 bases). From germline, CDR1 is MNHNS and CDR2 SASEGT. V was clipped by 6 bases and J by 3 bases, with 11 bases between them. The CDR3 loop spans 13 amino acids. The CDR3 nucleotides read TGTGCCAGCAGGGGGGGACTCGACACTGAAGCTTTCTTT. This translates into CASRGGLDTEAFF.

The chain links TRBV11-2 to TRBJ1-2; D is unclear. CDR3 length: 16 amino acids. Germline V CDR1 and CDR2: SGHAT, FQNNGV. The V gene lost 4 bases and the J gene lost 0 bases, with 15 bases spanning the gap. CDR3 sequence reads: CASSWTGEATNYGYTF. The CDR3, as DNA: TGTGCCAGCAGCTGGACTGGGGAGGCCACTAACTATGGCTACACCTTC.

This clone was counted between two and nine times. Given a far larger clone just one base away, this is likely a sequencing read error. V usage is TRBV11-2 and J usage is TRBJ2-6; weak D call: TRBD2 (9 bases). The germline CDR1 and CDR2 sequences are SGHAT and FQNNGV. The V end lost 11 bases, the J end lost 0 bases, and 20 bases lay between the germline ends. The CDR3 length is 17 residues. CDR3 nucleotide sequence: TGTGCCGGCGGGGGGGGACAGGTTATCTCTGGGGCCAACGTCCTGACTTTC. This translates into CAGGGGQVISGANVLTF.

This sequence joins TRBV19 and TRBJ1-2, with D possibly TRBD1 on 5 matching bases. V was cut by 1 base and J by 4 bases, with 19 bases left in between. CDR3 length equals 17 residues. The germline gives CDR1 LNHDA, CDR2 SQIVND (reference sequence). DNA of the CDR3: TGTGCCAGTAGTATAGGGGGGTCAAATCGAAAGACCTATGGCTACACCTTC. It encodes CASSIGGSNRKTYGYTF.

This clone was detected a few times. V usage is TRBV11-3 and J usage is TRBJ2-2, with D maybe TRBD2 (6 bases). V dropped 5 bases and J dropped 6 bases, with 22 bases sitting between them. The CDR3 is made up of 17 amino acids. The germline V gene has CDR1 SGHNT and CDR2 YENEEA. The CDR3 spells CASSLTSGEAGPGELFF. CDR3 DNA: TGTGCCAGCAGCCTTACCTCCGGGGAGGCAGGACCCGGGGAGCTGTTTTTT.

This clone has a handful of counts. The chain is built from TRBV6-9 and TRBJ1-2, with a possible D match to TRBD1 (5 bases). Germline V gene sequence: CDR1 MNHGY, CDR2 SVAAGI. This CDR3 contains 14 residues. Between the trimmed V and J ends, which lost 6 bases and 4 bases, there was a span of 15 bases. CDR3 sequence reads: CASRSSGSPYGYTF. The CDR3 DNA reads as TGTGCCAGCAGGTCTTCAGGGAGCCCCTATGGCTACACCTTC.

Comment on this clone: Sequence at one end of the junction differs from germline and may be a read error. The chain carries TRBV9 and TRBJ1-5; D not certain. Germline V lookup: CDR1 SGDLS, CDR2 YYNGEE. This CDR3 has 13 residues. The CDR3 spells CASSRVGNHPHHF. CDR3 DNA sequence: TGTGCCAGCAGCCGGGTCGGCAATCATCCCCATCATTTT.

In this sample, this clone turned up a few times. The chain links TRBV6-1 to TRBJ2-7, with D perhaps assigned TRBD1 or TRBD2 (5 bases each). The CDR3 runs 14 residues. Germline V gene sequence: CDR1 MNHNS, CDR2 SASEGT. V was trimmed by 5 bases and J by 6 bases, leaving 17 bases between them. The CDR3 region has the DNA TGTGCCAGCAGTTTACTGGGTCCAGGGAGCGAGCAGTACTTC. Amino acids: CASSLLGPGSEQYF.

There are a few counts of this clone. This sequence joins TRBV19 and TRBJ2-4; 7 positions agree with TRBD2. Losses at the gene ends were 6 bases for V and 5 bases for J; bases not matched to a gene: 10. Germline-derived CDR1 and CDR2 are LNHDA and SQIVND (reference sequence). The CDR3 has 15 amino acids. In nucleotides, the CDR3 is TGTGCCAGTAGCGAACTAGCAGGGAGGGAAAACATTCAGTACTTC. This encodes CASSELAGRENIQYF.

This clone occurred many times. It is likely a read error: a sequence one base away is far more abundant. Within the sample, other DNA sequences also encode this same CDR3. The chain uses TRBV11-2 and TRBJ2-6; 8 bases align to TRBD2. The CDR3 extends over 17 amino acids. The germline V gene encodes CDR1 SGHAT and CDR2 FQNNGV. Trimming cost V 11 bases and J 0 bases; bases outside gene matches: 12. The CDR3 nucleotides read TGTGCCCGCGGGGGGCGACAGGTTATCTCTGGGGCCAACGTCCTGACTTTC. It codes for CARGGRQVISGANVLTF. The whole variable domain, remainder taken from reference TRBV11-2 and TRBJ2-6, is EAGVAQSPRYKIIEKRQSVAFWCNPISGHATLYWYQQILGQGPKLLIQFQNNGVVDDSQLPKDRFSAERLKGVDSTLKIQPAKLEDSAVYLCARGGRQVISGANVLTFGAGSRLTVL.

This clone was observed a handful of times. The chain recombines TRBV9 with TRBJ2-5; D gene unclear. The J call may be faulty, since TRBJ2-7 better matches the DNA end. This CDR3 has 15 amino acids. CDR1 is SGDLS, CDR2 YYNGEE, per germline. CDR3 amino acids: CASSVGAALSYEQYF. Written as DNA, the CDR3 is TGTGCCAGCAGCGTAGGGGCAGCGCTCTCCTACGAGCAGTACTTC.

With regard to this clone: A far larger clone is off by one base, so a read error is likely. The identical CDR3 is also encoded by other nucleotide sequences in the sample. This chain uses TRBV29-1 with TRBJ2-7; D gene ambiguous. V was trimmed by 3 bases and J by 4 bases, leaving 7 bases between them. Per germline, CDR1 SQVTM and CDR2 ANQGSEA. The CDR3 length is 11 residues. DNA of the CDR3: TGCAGCGTTGACAAGGGTTACGAGCAGTACTTC. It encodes CSVDKGYEQYF.

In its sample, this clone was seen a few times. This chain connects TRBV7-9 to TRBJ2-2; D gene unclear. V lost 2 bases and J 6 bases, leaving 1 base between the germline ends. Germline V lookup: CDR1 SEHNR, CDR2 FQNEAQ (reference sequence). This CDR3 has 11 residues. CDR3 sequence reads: CASSLSGELFF. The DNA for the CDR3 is TGTGCCAGCAGCTTATCCGGGGAGCTGTTTTTT.

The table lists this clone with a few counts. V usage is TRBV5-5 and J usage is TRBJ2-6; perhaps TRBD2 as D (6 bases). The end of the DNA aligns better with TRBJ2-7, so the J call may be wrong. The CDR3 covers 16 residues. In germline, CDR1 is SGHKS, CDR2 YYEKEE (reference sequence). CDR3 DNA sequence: TGTGCCAGCAGCTTGGAAGGAGGGACGGACACCTACGAGCAGTACTTC. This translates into CASSLEGGTDTYEQYF.